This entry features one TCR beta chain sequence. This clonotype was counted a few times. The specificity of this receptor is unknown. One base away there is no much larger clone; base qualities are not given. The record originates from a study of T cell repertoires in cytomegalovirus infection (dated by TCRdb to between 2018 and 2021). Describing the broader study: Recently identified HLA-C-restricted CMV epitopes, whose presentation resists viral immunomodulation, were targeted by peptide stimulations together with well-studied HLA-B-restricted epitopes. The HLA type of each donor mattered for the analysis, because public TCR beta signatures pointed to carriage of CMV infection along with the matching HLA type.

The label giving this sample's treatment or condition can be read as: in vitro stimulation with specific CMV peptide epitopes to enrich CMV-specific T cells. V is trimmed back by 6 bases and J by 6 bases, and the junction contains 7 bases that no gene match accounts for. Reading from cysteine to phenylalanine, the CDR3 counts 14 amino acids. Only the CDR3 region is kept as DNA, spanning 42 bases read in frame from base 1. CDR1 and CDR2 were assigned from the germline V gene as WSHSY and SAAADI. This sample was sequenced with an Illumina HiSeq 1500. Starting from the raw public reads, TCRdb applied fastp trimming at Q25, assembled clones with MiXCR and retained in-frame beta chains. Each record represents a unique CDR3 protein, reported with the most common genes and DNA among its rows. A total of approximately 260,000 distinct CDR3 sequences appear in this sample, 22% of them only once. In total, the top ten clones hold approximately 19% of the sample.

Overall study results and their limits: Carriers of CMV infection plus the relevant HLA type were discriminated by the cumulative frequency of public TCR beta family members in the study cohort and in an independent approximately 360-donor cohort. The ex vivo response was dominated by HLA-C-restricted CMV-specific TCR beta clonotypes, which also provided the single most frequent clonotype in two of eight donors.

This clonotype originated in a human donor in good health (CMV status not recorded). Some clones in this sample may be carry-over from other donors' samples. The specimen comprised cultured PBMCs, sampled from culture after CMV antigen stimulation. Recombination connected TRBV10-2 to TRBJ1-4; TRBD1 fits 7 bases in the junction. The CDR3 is CASRPSTGDEKLFF. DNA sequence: TGCGCCAGCAGGCCCTCAACAGGGGATGAAAAACTGTTTTTT.